One TCR beta chain is described in this entry. In this sample, this clone turned up many times. Its recognized antigen is unknown. Within one base of it there is no much larger clone, and no base qualities were kept. This specimen comes from a study of metastatic and nonmetastatic thyroid tumors (TCRdb year 2020). Regarding the study in general: Repertoires from peripheral blood and from tumor or nodule tissue samples of malignant and benign thyroid patients were compared.

Libraries came from PCR. Sequencing was performed on an Illumina HiSeq 4000. High-throughput sequencing was used to profile the TCR beta-chain CDR3 region of every patient. As for the original processing: A classifier to discriminate distant-metastatic papillary thyroid cancer patients was built from CDR3 differences across clinicopathological groups. Repertoire diversity was assessed with the Shannon index, and tumor-blood repertoire similarity with the Morisita-Horn index. In TCRdb, the public reads were trimmed at Q25 with fastp and aligned with MiXCR, with productive beta chains retained. These V and J calls derive from TCRdb rather than the authors' analysis. The sample table holds about 35,000 clones, of which roughly 18% were seen once. The ten most abundant clones make up 15% to 20% of the sample. V was cut back by 6 bases and J by 4 bases, leaving a gap of 18 bases between them. The CDR3 covers 16 residues, taking in both the cysteine and the phenylalanine. The retained sequence is limited to the CDR3, 48 bases, with the frame set at the first base. From the germline V gene, CDR1 is SGHTA and CDR2 is FQGTGA.

Before undergoing thyroid surgery, none of the patients had been given any kind of treatment. Patient clinical samples collected from the early 2010s to the late 2010s were retrospectively analysed using T-cell receptor beta sequencing. Beyond this particular receptor, the publication reports: In both blood and tumor samples, malignant tumors were reported to have significantly higher TCR beta diversity than benign nodules.

Sequenced sample: blood. This receptor chain uses TRBV7-3 and TRBJ2-2, with TRBD2 perhaps the D gene, on 6 matching bases. This receptor was obtained from a female donor with papillary thyroid cancer or a benign thyroid nodule (not recorded which). Some clones in this sample may be carry-over from other donors' samples. The DNA reads as follows: TGTGCCAGCAGTCGATGGGGGGTGGACATCACCGGGGAGCTGTTTTTT. The resulting protein is CASSRWGVDITGELFF.